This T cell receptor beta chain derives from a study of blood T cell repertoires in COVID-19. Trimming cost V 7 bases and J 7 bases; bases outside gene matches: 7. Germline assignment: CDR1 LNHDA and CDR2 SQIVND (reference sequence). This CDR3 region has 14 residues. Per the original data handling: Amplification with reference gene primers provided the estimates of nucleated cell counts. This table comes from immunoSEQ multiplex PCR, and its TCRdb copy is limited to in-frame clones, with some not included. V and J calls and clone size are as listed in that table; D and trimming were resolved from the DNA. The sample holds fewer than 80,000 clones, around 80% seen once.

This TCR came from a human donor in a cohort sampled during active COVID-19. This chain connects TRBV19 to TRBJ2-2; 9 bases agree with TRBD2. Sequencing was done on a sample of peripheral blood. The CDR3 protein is CASISGRAVGELFF. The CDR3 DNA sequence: TGTGCCAGTATTAGCGGGAGAGCGGTCGGGGAGCTGTTTTTT.